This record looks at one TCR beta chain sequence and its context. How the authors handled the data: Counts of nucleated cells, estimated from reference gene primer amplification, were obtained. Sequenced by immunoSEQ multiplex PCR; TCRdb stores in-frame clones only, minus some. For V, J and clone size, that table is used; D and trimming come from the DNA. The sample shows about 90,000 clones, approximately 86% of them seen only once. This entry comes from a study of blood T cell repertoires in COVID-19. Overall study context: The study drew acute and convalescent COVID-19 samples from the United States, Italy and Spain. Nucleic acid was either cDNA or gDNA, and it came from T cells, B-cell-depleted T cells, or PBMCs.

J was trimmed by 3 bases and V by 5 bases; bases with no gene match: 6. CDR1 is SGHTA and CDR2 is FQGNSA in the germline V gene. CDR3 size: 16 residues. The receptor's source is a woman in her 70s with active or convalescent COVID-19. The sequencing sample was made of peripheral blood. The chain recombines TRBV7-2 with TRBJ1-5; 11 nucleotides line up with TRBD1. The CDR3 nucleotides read TGTGCCAGCAGCGACCGGGACAGGGGGGACAATCAGCCCCAGCATTTT. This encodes CASSDRDRGDNQPQHF.